This TCR beta chain derives from a study of T cells in localized non-small cell lung cancer (dated by TCRdb to between 2020 and 2021). A note on the overall study: Comparing tumors with uninvolved tumor-adjacent lungs, the study looked at the T cell repertoires of 200 to 250 patients with early-stage NSCLC. The cohort comprised a few hundred treatment-naïve NSCLC patients with resected, localized lung tumors. Of the NSCLC patients, roughly 130 were male and around 97 were female, and the mean age was about 69 years.

Taken from the germline V gene, the CDR1 and CDR2 loops are SGDLS and YYNGEE. From V the trimming removes 0 bases and from J it removes 8 bases, while the gene matches leave 6 bases of the junction unaccounted for. The CDR3 sequence holds 15 residues, the cysteine and phenylalanine included. Only the CDR3 DNA stays, 45 bases, in frame from base 1. What the research found in general, with its limitations: Since the design was exploratory, TCR variables were selected using unadjusted p-values with no false-discovery rate correction. Uninvolved tumor-adjacent lung showed the highest T cell clonality, higher than tumor, which suggests more focused antigenic responses in the adjacent lung. Multi-region tumor sequencing was not performed, so intratumor heterogeneity could not be excluded. A median of roughly 50 of the top 100 tumor clones turned up in the paired uninvolved adjacent lung, and 25 to 30 of those clones also ranked among the top 100 of that same adjacent lung. Higher blood T cell density associated with longer overall survival, while higher adjacent-lung clonality associated with shorter survival.

The immunoSEQ Assay was used to sequence TCR beta CDR3 regions from DNA. Processing in the source paper ran as follows. To compute T cell density, TCR beta template counts were normalized to usable DNA, which was estimated by amplifying housekeeping genes. Using the preseqR package, richness was estimated by extrapolating to 120,000 templates for tissue samples and 400,000 templates for PBMC samples. Clonality was defined by subtracting Pielou's evenness from one. Tissue-enriched TCRs were identified by differential abundance testing using productive amino-acid clonotypes, minimum total count 5 and alpha 0.1. Repertoire overlap between compartments was quantified with the Jaccard Index and Morisita Overlap Index. TCR beta CDR3s were clustered by GLIPH together with public tetramer-defined viral CDR3s, and at least three viral sequences plus V-gene enrichment were required for viral motifs. This is the immuneACCESS table as TCRdb keeps it, with only in-frame sequences that have V and J called. A part of the clones is gone; compared with another copy, unresolved V genes explain less than half, and the rest is unexplained. D and trimming were read from the DNA, whereas the V and J calls and clone size are those reported in that table. Across this sample there are over 20,000 clones, with approximately 86% seen only once. 13% to 15% of the sample comes from the top ten.

At diagnosis, peripheral blood, uninvolved tumor-adjacent lung and tumor were collected and stored as a combination of fresh-frozen and FFPE material. For TCR repertoire profiling, the blood samples were analyzed as peripheral blood mononuclear cells. This clone occurred a few times. Its recognized antigen is unknown. No quality values exist for individual bases; no much larger clone is one base distant. This TCR was sampled from a female donor aged 60 or older with stage I lung adenocarcinoma. Specimen: peripheral blood, collected before any cancer treatment. The chain is made from TRBV9 and TRBJ2-1; TRBD1 matches 9 bases in the middle. The DNA reads as follows: TGTGCCAGCAGCGTAGGGGACAGGGTCGGTTATGAGCAGTTCTTC. This is translated as CASSVGDRVGYEQFF.